This T cell receptor (beta chain) derives from a study of cytomegalovirus exposure and HLA in healthy donors. Both 60 Vbeta primers and 13 Jbeta primers went into the PCR. Sequencing used immunoSEQ multiplex PCR; TCRdb keeps in-frame clones, though not all of them. This sample carries under 150,000 clones, around 73% of them seen once, and the ten largest clones take about 5.4%. The CDR3 extends over 15 amino acids. Germline CDR1 is MGHRA and CDR2 is YSYEKL. Trimming removed 3 bases from V and 7 bases from J; junction bases left unmatched: 7. J is TRBJ1-2 and V is TRBV4-1, with 11 bases that match TRBD1. Source material: PBMCs. The receptor comes from a young woman in good health and CMV-seropositive. For the CDR3, the DNA is TGCGCCAGCAGCCAGGGAACGGACAGGGGGCTTGGCTACACCTTC. Protein: CASSQGTDRGLGYTF.